These 6 T cell receptor beta chains were sequenced from one sample in a study of T cell responses to AZD1222 COVID-19 vaccine. Sequenced by immunoSEQ multiplex PCR; TCRdb stores in-frame clones only, minus some. Here the sample spans some 90,000 clones, approximately 88% being singletons. This specimen consisted of peripheral blood, obtained 28 days after the second AZD1222 dose. The receptors stem from an adult who received the AZD1222 COVID-19 vaccine.

The chain joins TRBV2 to TRBJ2-7, with 9 bases identical to TRBD2. The CDR3 runs to 14 residues. Germline V lookup: CDR1 SNHLY, CDR2 FYNNEI. The junction had 6 bases not matched to a gene; V was cut back by 3 bases and J by 6 bases. Here the CDR3 DNA reads TGTGCCAGCAGTGAGGGTAGCGGGGGCATCGAGCAGTACTTC. This encodes CASSEGSGGIEQYF. Looking up the rest from reference TRBV2 and TRBJ2-7 gives the full variable domain: EPEVTQTPSHQVTQMGQEVILRCVPISNHLYFYWYRQILGQKVEFLVSFYNNEISEKSEIFDDQFSVERPDGSNFTLKIRSTKLEDSAMYFCASSEGSGGIEQYFGPGTRLTVT.

V and J are TRBV10-2 and TRBJ2-2; 9 bases align to TRBD1. With V trimmed by 2 bases and J by 7 bases, 8 bases remained unmatched. Germline V gene lookup returns CDR1 WSHSY and CDR2 SAAADI. The CDR3 is 16 amino acids. CDR3 sequence reads: CASSEPGTGIDGELFF. The CDR3, as DNA: TGCGCCAGCAGTGAGCCCGGGACAGGGATTGACGGGGAGCTGTTTTTT.

V and J are TRBV19 and TRBJ1-5; D remains unclear. The CDR3 is 13 amino acids. Germline CDR1 reads LNHDA; CDR2 reads SQIVND (reference sequence). V lost 7 bases, J lost 3 bases, and 10 bases lay in between. The DNA for the CDR3 is TGTGCCAGTACTGGCAGCTACAATCAGCCCCAGCATTTT. Translated: CASTGSYNQPQHF.

The chain recombines TRBV2 with TRBJ1-6; D perhaps matches TRBD1 (5 bases). CDR1 is SNHLY and CDR2 is FYNNEI in the germline V gene. The CDR3 extends over 15 amino acids. The V gene lost 8 bases and the J gene lost 7 bases, with 18 bases spanning the gap. CDR3 in amino acids: CASGGTGTQNSPLHF. The CDR3 DNA reads as TGTGCCAGCGGGGGGACCGGGACCCAGAATTCACCCCTCCACTTT.

This chain links TRBV6-5 with TRBJ1-5; TRBD1 might be the D (5 bases). Per the germline V gene, CDR1 is MNHEY and CDR2 is SVGAGI. CDR3 length: 14 residues. Trimming shortened V by 5 bases and J by 0 bases, and 8 bases separated the two germline ends. CDR3: CASSPGDSNQPQHF. The CDR3 nucleotides read TGTGCCAGCAGTCCGGGGGATAGCAATCAGCCCCAGCATTTT.

This clone was counted a few times. This sample also contains other DNA sequences that code for the same CDR3. The chain is built from TRBV7-9 and TRBJ1-2; TRBD1 might be the D (6 bases). CDR1 and CDR2 (germline): SEHNR, FQNEAQ (reference sequence). The V end was cut by 2 bases, the J end by 2 bases, with 9 bases between. This CDR3 is built from 14 residues. CDR3 sequence reads: CASSLLGANYGYTF. CDR3 DNA sequence: TGTGCCAGCAGCTTATTGGGGGCCAACTATGGCTACACCTTC.